The present T cell receptor (beta chain) was sequenced within a study of identical twins. A universal primer site was added by template switching, and unique molecular identifiers were carried by the cDNA. One entry per CDR3 protein, called by TCRdb with MiXCR from the 5' RACE reads. Of 400,000 to 600,000 distinct CDR3 sequences in the sample, around 24% were seen once. Points on this clonotype: The antigen remains undetermined.

Study-level findings and limits: Conclusions were drawn cross-sectionally by statistical analysis, without following the same donors. Abundant cord blood beta clonotypes carried fewer insertions; memory repertoires showed none.

Healthy Caucasians alone served as donors. The CDR3 extends over 14 amino acids. The V segment lost 6 bases and the J segment 5 bases; nucleotides outside the gene matches: 9. Germline assignment: CDR1 SGHDT and CDR2 YYEEEE. The data were also submitted as part of a second study, on yellow fever vaccine responses in identical twins.

Sequencing was carried out using CD4+ T cells sorted from blood. The source is a woman aged 18 to 35 in good health. This chain joins TRBV5-6 and TRBJ2-3, with 7 nucleotides matching TRBD2. CDR3 amino acids: CASNQAGLIDTQYF. CDR3 bases: TGTGCCAGCAACCAAGCGGGATTAATAGATACGCAGTATTTT.